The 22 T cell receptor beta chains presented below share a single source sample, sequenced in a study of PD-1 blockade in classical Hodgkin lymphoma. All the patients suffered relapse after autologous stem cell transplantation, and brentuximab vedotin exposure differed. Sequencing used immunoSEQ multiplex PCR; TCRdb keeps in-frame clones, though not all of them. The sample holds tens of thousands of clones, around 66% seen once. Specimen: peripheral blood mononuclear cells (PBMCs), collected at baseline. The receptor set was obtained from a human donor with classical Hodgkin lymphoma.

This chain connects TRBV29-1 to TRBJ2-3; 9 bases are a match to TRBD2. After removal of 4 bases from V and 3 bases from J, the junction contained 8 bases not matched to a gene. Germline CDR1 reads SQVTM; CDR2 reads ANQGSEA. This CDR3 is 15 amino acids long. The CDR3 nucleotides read TGCAGCGTTGCTCTTAGCGGGGGAGGTACAGATACGCAGTATTTT. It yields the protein CSVALSGGGTDTQYF.

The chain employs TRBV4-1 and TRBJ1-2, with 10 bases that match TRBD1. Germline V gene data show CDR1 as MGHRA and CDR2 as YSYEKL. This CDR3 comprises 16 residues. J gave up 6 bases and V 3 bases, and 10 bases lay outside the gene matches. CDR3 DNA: TGCGCCAGCAGCCAGCTCGACAGGGGGCGAGGAAATGGCTACACCTTC. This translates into CASSQLDRGRGNGYTF.

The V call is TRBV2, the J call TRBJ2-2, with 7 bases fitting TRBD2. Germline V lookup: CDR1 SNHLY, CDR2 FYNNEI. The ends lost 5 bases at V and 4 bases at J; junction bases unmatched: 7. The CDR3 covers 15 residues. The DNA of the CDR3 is TGTGCCAGCAGTACTGGACTAGGAAGCACCGGGGAGCTGTTTTTT. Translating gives CASSTGLGSTGELFF.

CDR3 DNA sequence: TGTGCCAGCAGCCCCGATTCGGCTAGCGGGGGGGCCTACGAGCAGTACTTC. Protein: CASSPDSASGGAYEQYF. This chain uses TRBV5-6 with TRBJ2-7, with 12 bases aligning to TRBD2. The length of the CDR3 is 17 residues. V gave up 4 bases and J gave up 2 bases; unmatched junction bases: 10. Germline CDR1 is SGHDT and CDR2 is YYEEEE. The full variable domain, its missing parts supplied by reference TRBV5-6 and TRBJ2-7, is DAGVTQSPTHLIKTRGQQVTLRCSPKSGHDTVSWYQQALGQGPQFIFQYYEEEERQRGNFPDRFSGHQFPNYSSELNVNALLLGDSALYLCASSPDSASGGAYEQYFGPGTRLTVT.

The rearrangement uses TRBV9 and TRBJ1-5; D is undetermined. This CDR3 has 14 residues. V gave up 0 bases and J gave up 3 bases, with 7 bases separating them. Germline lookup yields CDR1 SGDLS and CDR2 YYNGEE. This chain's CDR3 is CASSVGDPNQPQHF. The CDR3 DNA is TGTGCCAGCAGCGTAGGAGACCCCAATCAGCCCCAGCATTTT.

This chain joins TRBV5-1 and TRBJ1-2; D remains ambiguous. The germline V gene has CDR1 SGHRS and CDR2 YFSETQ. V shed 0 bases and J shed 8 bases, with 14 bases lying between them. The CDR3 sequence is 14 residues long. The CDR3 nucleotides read TGCGCCAGCAGCTTGGAAACGGGAAAGGCGGGCTACACCTTC. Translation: CASSLETGKAGYTF.

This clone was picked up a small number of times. Here the CDR3 reads CASSYSQGVLWYEQYF. CDR3 DNA sequence: TGTGCCAGCAGTTACTCACAGGGAGTCTTGTGGTACGAGCAGTACTTC. The chain recombines TRBV6-5 with TRBJ2-7, with D perhaps matching TRBD1 (6 bases). The germline CDR1 and CDR2 sequences are MNHEY and SVGAGI. The germline V and J ends were trimmed by 0 bases and 4 bases, with 16 bases remaining between them. The CDR3 loop spans 16 amino acids.

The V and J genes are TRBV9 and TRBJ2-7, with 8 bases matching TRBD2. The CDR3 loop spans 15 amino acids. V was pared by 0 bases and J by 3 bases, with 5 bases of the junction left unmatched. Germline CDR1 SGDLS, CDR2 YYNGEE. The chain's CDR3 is CASSVGSGGGYEQYF. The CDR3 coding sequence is TGTGCCAGCAGCGTAGGGTCGGGAGGGGGCTACGAGCAGTACTTC.

The CDR3 bases are TGTGCCAGCAGTGCAGGACAGGGGATAACCTATAATTCACCCCTCCACTTT. This gives the protein CASSAGQGITYNSPLHF. The V gene is TRBV25-1, the J gene TRBJ1-6; 9 bases are a match to TRBD1. From germline, CDR1 is MGHDK and CDR2 SYGVNS. CDR3 length: 17 residues. With V trimmed by 4 bases and J by 2 bases, 6 bases remained unmatched. The variable domain in full, with the rest retrieved from reference TRBV25-1 and TRBJ1-6, is EADIYQTPRYLVIGTGKKITLECSQTMGHDKMYWYQQDPGMELHLIHYSYGVNSTEKGDLSSESTVSRIRTEHFPLTLESARPSHTSQYLCASSAGQGITYNSPLHFGNGTRLTVT.

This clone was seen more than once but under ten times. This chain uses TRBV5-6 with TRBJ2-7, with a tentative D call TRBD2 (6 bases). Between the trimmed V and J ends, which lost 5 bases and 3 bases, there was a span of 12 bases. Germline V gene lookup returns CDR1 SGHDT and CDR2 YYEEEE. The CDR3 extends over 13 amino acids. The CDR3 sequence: CASSSGLFYEQYF. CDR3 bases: TGTGCCAGCAGTTCGGGACTTTTCTACGAGCAGTACTTC.

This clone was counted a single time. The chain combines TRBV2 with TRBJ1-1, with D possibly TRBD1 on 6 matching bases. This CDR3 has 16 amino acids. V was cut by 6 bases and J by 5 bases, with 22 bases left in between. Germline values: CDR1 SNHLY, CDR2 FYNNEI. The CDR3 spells CASSWTPSGAATEAFF. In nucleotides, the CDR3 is TGTGCCAGCAGCTGGACACCCTCGGGGGCCGCGACTGAAGCTTTCTTT.

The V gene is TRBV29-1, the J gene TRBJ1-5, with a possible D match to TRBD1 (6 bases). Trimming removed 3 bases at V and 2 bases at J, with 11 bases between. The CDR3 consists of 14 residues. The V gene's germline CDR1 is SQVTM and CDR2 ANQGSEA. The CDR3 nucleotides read TGCAGCGTTGATTTAGGGGGTGGCAATCAGCCCCAGCATTTT. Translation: CSVDLGGGNQPQHF.

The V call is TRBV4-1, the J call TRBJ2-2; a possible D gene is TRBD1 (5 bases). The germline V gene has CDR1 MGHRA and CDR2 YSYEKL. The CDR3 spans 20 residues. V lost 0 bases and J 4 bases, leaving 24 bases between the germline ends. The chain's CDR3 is CASSQESGAGKNSFTGELFF. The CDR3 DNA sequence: TGCGCCAGCAGCCAAGAATCCGGAGCAGGGAAAAATTCCTTCACCGGGGAGCTGTTTTTT.

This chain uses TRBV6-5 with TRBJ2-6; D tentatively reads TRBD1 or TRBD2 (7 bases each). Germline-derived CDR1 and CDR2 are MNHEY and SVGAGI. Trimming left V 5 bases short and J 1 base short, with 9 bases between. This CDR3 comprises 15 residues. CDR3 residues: CASSQGGSGANVLTF. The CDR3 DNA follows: TGTGCCAGCAGTCAGGGGGGGTCTGGGGCCAACGTCCTGACTTTC.

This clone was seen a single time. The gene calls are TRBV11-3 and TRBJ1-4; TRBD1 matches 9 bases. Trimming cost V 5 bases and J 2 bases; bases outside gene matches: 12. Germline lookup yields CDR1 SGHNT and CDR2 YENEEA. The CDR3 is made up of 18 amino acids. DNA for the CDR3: TGTGCCAGCAGCCGAGGGGACAGGGTCCTTGCCACTAATGAAAAACTGTTTTTT. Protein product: CASSRGDRVLATNEKLFF.

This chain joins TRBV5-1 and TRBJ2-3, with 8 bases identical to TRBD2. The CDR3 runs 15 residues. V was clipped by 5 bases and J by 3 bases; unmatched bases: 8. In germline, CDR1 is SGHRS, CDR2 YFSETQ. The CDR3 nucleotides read TGCGCCAGCAGTTGGGGCGGGAGGAAGACAGATACGCAGTATTTT. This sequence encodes CASSWGGRKTDTQYF.

This CDR3 reads CSLYPTPGGLADTQYF. In DNA, the CDR3 is TGCAGCCTATACCCTACACCAGGGGGTTTGGCAGATACGCAGTATTTT. The chain joins TRBV29-1 to TRBJ2-3; 7 bases match TRBD1. This CDR3 has 16 residues. Unmatched junction bases numbered 18, after V lost 8 bases and J lost 4 bases. The germline V gene has CDR1 SQVTM and CDR2 ANQGSEA.

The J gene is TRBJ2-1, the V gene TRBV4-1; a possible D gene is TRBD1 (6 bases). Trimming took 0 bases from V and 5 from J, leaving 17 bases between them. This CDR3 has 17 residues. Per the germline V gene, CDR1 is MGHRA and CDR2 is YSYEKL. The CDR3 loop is CASSQDKEDSHHNEQFF. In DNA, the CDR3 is TGCGCCAGCAGCCAAGATAAGGAGGACAGTCACCACAATGAGCAGTTCTTC.

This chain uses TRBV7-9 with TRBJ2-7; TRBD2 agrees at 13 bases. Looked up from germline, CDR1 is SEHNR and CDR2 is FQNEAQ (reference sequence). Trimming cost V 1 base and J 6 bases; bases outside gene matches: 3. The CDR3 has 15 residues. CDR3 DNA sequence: TGTGCCAGCAGCTTAGGGACTAGCGGGAGTCTCGAGCAGTACTTC. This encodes CASSLGTSGSLEQYF.

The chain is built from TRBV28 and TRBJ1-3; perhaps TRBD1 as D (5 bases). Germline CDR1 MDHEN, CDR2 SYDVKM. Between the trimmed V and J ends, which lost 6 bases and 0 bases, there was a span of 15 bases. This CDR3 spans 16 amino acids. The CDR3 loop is CASSAGWGASGNTIYF. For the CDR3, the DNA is TGTGCCAGCAGCGCGGGTTGGGGCGCCTCTGGAAACACCATATATTTT.

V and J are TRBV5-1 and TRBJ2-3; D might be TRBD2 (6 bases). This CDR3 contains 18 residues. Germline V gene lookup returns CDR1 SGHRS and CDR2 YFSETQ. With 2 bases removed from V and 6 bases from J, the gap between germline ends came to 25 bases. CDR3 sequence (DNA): TGCGCCAGCAGCTTTTCCCAGGGCGTCGGGGGAGTGTTTGATACGCAGTATTTT. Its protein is CASSFSQGVGGVFDTQYF.

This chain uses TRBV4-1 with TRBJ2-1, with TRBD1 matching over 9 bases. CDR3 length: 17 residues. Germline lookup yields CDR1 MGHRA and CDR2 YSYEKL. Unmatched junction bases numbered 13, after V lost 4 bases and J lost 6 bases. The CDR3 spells CASSPEPGTGSINEQFF. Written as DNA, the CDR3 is TGCGCCAGCAGCCCAGAACCTGGGACAGGGTCGATCAATGAGCAGTTCTTC.